One and the same sample provided the 14 T cell receptor beta chains below, sequenced in a study of radiation and T cells in renal cell carcinoma. Clones were read by immunoSEQ multiplex PCR, and TCRdb kept only the in-frame ones, dropping some. The repertoire holds 150,000 or so clones, with 88% as singletons. Noted time point: baseline pretreatment blood. As for treatment: 15 Gy SBRT to primary tumor, nephrectomy 4 weeks later. Material: blood, obtained from a patient whose treatment included radiotherapy and nephrectomy. All receptors derive from a woman aged 45 to 65 with renal cell carcinoma.

V gene TRBV2 combines with J gene TRBJ1-1; a possible D gene is TRBD1 (5 bases). Germline-derived CDR1 and CDR2 are SNHLY and FYNNEI. CDR3 size: 15 residues. The V gene lost 1 base and the J gene lost 8 bases, with 17 bases spanning the gap. The CDR3 bases are TGTGCCAGCAGTGAAGTGATTTGGGGAGGGGACGAAGCTTTCTTT. This translates into CASSEVIWGGDEAFF.

This chain uses TRBV19 with TRBJ2-7; 8 bases line up with TRBD1. CDR1 is LNHDA and CDR2 is SQIVND in the germline V gene (reference sequence). The CDR3 has 16 amino acids. V lost 3 bases, J lost 1 base, and 8 bases stayed unmatched. The CDR3 loop reads CASSMTAGQGSYEQYF. Here the CDR3 DNA reads TGTGCCAGTAGTATGACTGCCGGACAGGGATCCTACGAGCAGTACTTC.

As DNA, the CDR3 is TGCGCCAGCAGACCTCGGGGGAACAATGAGCAGTTCTTC. Its translation is CASRPRGNNEQFF. This sequence joins TRBV5-1 and TRBJ2-1; D might be TRBD2 (6 bases). The CDR3 extends over 13 amino acids. V shed 5 bases and J shed 5 bases, with 11 bases lying between them. Germline CDR1 SGHRS, CDR2 YFSETQ. Full variable domain (missing parts from reference TRBV5-1 and TRBJ2-1): KAGVTQTPRYLIKTRGQQVTLSCSPISGHRSVSWYQQTPGQGLQFLFEYFSETQRNKGNFPGRFSGRQFSNSRSEMNVSTLELGDSALYLCASRPRGNNEQFFGPGTRLTVL.

The V gene is TRBV19, the J gene TRBJ1-2, with D perhaps matching TRBD1 (5 bases). Germline-derived CDR1 and CDR2 are LNHDA and SQIVND (reference sequence). The CDR3 extends over 14 amino acids. Trimming stripped 8 bases from V and 6 bases from J, with 19 bases between. The CDR3 coding sequence is TGTGCCAGTTCAAGGGTCGAGGGGAAAAATGGCTACACCTTC. As protein: CASSRVEGKNGYTF.

The CDR3 spells CASRQGRETEAFF. DNA for the CDR3: TGTGCCTCTCGACAGGGGAGGGAAACTGAAGCTTTCTTT. The V and J genes are TRBV19 and TRBJ1-1; 8 bases align to TRBD1. From germline, CDR1 is LNHDA and CDR2 SQIVND (reference sequence). The CDR3 is 13 residues long. V dropped 11 bases and J dropped 5; count of bases not matched to a gene: 10.

This clone was counted a single time. This chain joins TRBV29-1 and TRBJ1-3, with TRBD1 matching over 9 bases. In germline, CDR1 is SQVTM, CDR2 ANQGSEA. CDR3 length equals 14 residues. DNA for the CDR3: TGCAGTCACACAGGGGGCGCCTCTGGAAACACCATATATTTT. Protein sequence: CSHTGGASGNTIYF.

As concerns this clone: The sample carries other DNA sequences with the same CDR3. The V call is TRBV4-1, the J call TRBJ2-1; unclear D gene. Germline V gene data show CDR1 as MGHRA and CDR2 as YSYEKL. V dropped 1 base and J dropped 0 bases, with 4 bases sitting between them. CDR3 length equals 14 residues. CDR3 in amino acids: CASSQGASYNEQFF. The CDR3 region has the DNA TGCGCCAGCAGCCAAGGGGCCTCCTACAATGAGCAGTTCTTC.

About this clone itself: Germline is not matched at one junction end, which may reflect a read error. This CDR3 reads CASSSLRAPSSYNEQFF. CDR3 coding DNA: TGTGCTAGCAGCTCCCTGAGGGCCCCGAGCTCCTACAATGAGCAGTTCTTC. V usage is TRBV7-7 and J usage is TRBJ2-1, with a weak D call TRBD2 (5 bases). The V gene's germline CDR1 is SSHAT and CDR2 FNYEAQ (reference sequence). The CDR3 loop spans 17 amino acids.

The CDR3 bases are TGTGCCAGTAGTATAGAAGATAATGACTCTGGAAACACCATATATTTT. Translation: CASSIEDNDSGNTIYF. This rearrangement joins TRBV19 to TRBJ1-3, with D hard to call. Germline CDR1 is LNHDA and CDR2 is SQIVND (reference sequence). Trimming shortened V by 0 bases and J by 0 bases, and 9 bases separated the two germline ends. The CDR3 consists of 16 residues. Together with reference TRBV19 and TRBJ1-3, the CDR3 gives the full variable domain: DGGITQSPKYLFRKEGQNVTLSCEQNLNHDAMYWYRQDPGQGLRLIYYSQIVNDFQKGDIAEGYSVSREKKESFPLTVTSAQKNPTAFYLCASSIEDNDSGNTIYFGEGSWLTVV.

The chain recombines TRBV4-1 with TRBJ2-7; 9 bases line up with TRBD1. Trimming took 3 bases from V and 4 from J; bases not matched to a gene: 7. The germline V gene encodes CDR1 MGHRA and CDR2 YSYEKL. This CDR3 has 15 residues. CDR3 loop: CASSHNTGGAYEQYF. As DNA, the CDR3 is TGCGCCAGCAGCCATAACACAGGGGGCGCTTACGAGCAGTACTTC.

This clone occurred once. The V call is TRBV7-8, the J call TRBJ2-3; 7 bases are a match to TRBD1. The trim removed 5 bases at V and 1 base at J, leaving 9 bases unmatched. The length of the CDR3 is 16 residues. Germline V lookup: CDR1 SGHVS, CDR2 FQNEAQ. The CDR3 coding sequence is TGTGCCAGCAGCGCGCCCAGGGACAGAGGCACAGATACGCAGTATTTT. Translated, it gives CASSAPRDRGTDTQYF. Filled out from reference TRBV7-8 and TRBJ2-3, the complete variable domain reads GAGVSQSPRYKVAKRGQDVALRCDPISGHVSLFWYQQALGQGPEFLTYFQNEAQLDKSGLPSDRFFAERPEGSVSTLKIQRTQQEDSAVYLCASSAPRDRGTDTQYFGPGTRLTVL.

The chain joins TRBV6-1 to TRBJ2-6, with D maybe TRBD1 (6 bases). The CDR3 is 19 amino acids. Germline CDR1 reads MNHNS; CDR2 reads SASEGT. Trimming left V 2 bases short and J 2 bases short, with 19 bases between. Here the CDR3 reads CASSEIGGPSRTGANVLTF. The CDR3 coding sequence is TGTGCCAGCAGTGAAATAGGGGGACCCTCTCGAACTGGGGCCAACGTCCTGACTTTC.

The chain links TRBV6-6 to TRBJ1-5; D uncertain. The CDR3 is made up of 14 amino acids. Trimming took 0 bases from V and 8 from J, leaving 11 bases between them. CDR1 is MNHNY, CDR2 SVGAGI, per germline (reference sequence). The CDR3 region is CASSYSEEWKPQHF. The CDR3 nucleotides are TGTGCCAGCAGTTACTCGGAGGAGTGGAAGCCCCAGCATTTT.

The V call is TRBV19, the J call TRBJ2-5; 10 bases are shared with TRBD2. The CDR3 runs 14 residues. CDR1 and CDR2 from the germline V gene are LNHDA and SQIVND (reference sequence). V shed 6 bases and J 5 bases; nucleotides not matched to a gene: 6. The CDR3 nucleotides read TGTGCCAGTAGGGAAGCGGGGGGGCCTGAGACCCAGTACTTC. This codes for CASREAGGPETQYF.